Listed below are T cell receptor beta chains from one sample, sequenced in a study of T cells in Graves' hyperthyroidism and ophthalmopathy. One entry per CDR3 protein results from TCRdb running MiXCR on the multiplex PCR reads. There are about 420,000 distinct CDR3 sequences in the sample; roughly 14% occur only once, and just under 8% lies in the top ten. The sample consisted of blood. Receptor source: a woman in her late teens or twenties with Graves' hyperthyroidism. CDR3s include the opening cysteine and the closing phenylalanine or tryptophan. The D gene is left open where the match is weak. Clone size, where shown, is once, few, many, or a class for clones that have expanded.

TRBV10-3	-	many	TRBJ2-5	CAISEGWETQYF	TGTGCCATCAGTGAGGGATGGGAGACCCAGTACTTC
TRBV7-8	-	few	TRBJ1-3	CASSLSPGFSGNTIYF	TGTGCCAGCAGCTTATCTCCGGGCTTCTCTGGAAACACCATATATTTT
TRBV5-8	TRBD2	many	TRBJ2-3	CASSHWLAEDTQYF	TGTGCCAGCAGCCATTGGCTAGCGGAAGATACGCAGTATTTT
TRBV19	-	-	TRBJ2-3	CASSIGLTGSTDTQYF	TGTGCCAGTAGTATTGGTCTTACAGGGAGCACAGATACGCAGTATTTT
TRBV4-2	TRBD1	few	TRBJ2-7	CASSQDRDRAYEQYF	TGTGCCAGCAGCCAAGACCGGGACAGGGCATACGAGCAGTACTTC
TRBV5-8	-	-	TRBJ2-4	CASSLQGFLAKNIQYF	TGTGCCAGCAGCTTACAGGGCTTTCTAGCCAAAAACATTCAGTACTTC
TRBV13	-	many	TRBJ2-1	CASGPSGRTVYNEQFF	TGTGCCAGCGGGCCCTCGGGTAGGACGGTCTACAATGAGCAGTTCTTC
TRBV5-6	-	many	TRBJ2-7	CASSLFGRAGEQYF	TGTGCCAGCAGCTTGTTTGGCAGGGCGGGCGAGCAGTACTTC
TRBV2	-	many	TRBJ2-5	CASYHGQRKTQYF	TGTGCCAGCTACCATGGGCAGCGGAAGACCCAGTACTTC
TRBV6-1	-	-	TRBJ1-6	CASSSAGGTPLHF	TGTGCCAGCAGCTCGGCGGGGGGCACACCCCTCCACTTT
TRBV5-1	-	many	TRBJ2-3	CASSLARGRYSTDTQYF	TGCGCCAGCAGCTTGGCCCGAGGGCGCTATAGCACAGATACGCAGTATTTT
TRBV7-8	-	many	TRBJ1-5	CASSSDGYSNQPQHF	TGTGCCAGCAGCTCGGACGGCTATAGCAATCAGCCCCAGCATTTT
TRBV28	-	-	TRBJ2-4	CASSLYLPGLAKNIQYF	TGTGCCAGCAGTTTATACCTCCCAGGGTTAGCCAAAAACATTCAGTACTTC
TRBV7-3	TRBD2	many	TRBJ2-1	CASSEHSGYNEQFF	TGTGCCAGCAGCGAACATAGCGGGTACAATGAGCAGTTCTTC
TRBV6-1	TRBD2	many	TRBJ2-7	CASSYSGGPYEQYF	TGTGCCAGCAGTTATAGCGGGGGGCCCTACGAGCAGTACTTC
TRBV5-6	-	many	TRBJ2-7	CASRRPGFAAYEQYF	TGTGCCAGCAGACGACCGGGATTTGCAGCCTACGAGCAGTACTTC
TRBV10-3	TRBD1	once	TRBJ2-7	CAILDRVPYEQYF	TGTGCCATCCTGGACAGGGTACCCTACGAGCAGTACTTC
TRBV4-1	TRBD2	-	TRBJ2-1	CASSHRGGGKYEQFF	TGCGCCAGCAGCCATCGCGGCGGGGGTAAATATGAGCAGTTCTTC
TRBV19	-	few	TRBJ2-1	CATASWDSSYNEQFF	TGTGCCACCGCCTCCTGGGACTCCTCCTACAATGAGCAGTTCTTC
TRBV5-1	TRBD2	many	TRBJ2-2	CASTGLAGRTGELFF	TGCGCCAGCACAGGACTAGCGGGCCGCACCGGGGAGCTGTTTTTT
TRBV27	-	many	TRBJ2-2	CASSFLDGVKNTGELFF	TGTGCCAGCAGTTTCTTAGACGGAGTAAAGAACACCGGGGAGCTGTTTTTT
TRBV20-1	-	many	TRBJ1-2	CSARPYRVGLYTF	TGCAGTGCCAGGCCCTACAGGGTAGGGCTCTACACCTTC
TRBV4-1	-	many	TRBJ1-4	CASSSWVGEKLFF	TGCGCCAGCAGCAGCTGGGTTGGAGAAAAACTGTTTTTT
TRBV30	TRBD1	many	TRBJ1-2	CAWMHRDREGYYGYTF	TGTGCCTGGATGCATAGGGACAGGGAGGGGTACTATGGCTACACCTTC
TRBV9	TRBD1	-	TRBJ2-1	CASSDDRGYNEQFF	TGTGCCAGCAGTGATGACAGGGGCTACAATGAGCAGTTCTTC
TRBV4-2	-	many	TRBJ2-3	CASSQEVSGDIYTQYF	TGTGCCAGCAGCCAAGAAGTGAGCGGGGACATATATACGCAGTATTTT
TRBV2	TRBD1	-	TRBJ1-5	CASCRQGMGQPQHF	TGTGCCAGCTGTCGACAGGGGATGGGTCAGCCCCAGCATTTT
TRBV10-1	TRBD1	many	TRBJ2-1	CASSAGTGEQFF	TGCGCCAGCTCGGCCGGGACAGGGGAGCAGTTCTTC
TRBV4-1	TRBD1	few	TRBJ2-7	CASSQVGQGHSYEQYF	TGCGCCAGCAGCCAAGTCGGACAGGGGCACTCCTACGAGCAGTACTTC
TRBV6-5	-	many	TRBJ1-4	CASSYSSNYNEKLFF	TGTGCCAGCAGTTACTCATCCAACTACAATGAAAAACTGTTTTTT
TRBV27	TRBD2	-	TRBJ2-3	CASSLLRTSGGETDTQYF	TGTGCCAGCAGTTTACTCCGGACTAGCGGGGGGGAGACAGATACGCAGTATTTT
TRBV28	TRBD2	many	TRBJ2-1	CASSFTSGGLYNEQFF	TGTGCCAGCAGTTTTACTAGCGGGGGGTTATACAATGAGCAGTTCTTC
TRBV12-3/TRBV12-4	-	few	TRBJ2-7	CASSLVDSGQYF	TGTGCCAGCAGCTTAGTGGACTCGGGGCAGTACTTC
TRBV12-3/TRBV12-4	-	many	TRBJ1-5	CATRGPHQPQHF	TGTGCCACCAGGGGCCCCCATCAGCCCCAGCATTTT
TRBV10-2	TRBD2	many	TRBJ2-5	CASSEYGRATQETQYF	TGCGCCAGCAGTGAGTACGGGAGGGCCACCCAAGAGACCCAGTACTTC
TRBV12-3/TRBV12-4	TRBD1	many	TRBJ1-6	CASSLGTAPVGLHF	TGTGCCAGCAGTTTGGGGACAGCCCCCGTCGGCCTCCACTTT
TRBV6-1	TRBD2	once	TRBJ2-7	CASSETSGGASYEQYF	TGTGCCAGCAGTGAGACTAGCGGGGGGGCGTCCTACGAGCAGTACTTC
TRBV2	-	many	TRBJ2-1	CASSERPQGWGGEQFF	TGTGCCAGCAGTGAGAGGCCTCAGGGCTGGGGCGGTGAGCAGTTCTTC
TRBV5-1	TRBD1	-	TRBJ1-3	CASMPGGSGNTIYF	TGCGCCAGCATGCCAGGGGGCAGTGGAAACACCATATATTTT
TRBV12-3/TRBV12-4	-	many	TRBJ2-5	CASSLRPGGTAQETQYF	TGTGCCAGCAGTTTAAGGCCGGGCGGGACAGCCCAAGAGACCCAGTACTTC
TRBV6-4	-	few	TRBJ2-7	CASSGRTTSYEQYF	TGTGCCAGCAGTGGGAGGACCACCAGCTACGAGCAGTACTTC
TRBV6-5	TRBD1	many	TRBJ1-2	CASSYMRTGGGYGYTF	TGTGCCAGCAGTTACATGAGGACAGGGGGCGGTTATGGCTACACCTTC
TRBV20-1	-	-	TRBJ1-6	CSARRMNSPLHF	TGCAGTGCTAGGCGGATGAATTCACCCCTCCACTTT
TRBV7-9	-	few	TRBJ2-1	CASSIRDDPYNEQLF	TGTGCCAGCAGCATCCGGGACGACCCCTACAATGAGCAGCTCTTC
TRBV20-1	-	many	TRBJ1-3	CSAIEGGNTIYF	TGCAGTGCTATCGAGGGGGGAAACACCATATATTTT
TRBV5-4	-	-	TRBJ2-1	CARQGLKKFDEQFF	TGTGCCAGGCAAGGACTAAAGAAATTCGATGAGCAGTTCTTC
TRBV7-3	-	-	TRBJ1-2	CASSPSGGNYGYTF	TGTGCCAGCAGCCCTAGCGGGGGGAACTATGGCTACACCTTC
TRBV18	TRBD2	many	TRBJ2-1	CASSPRLAGNNEQFF	TGTGCCAGCTCACCACGTCTAGCGGGGAACAATGAGCAGTTCTTC
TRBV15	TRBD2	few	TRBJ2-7	CATSRDPGGAGEQYF	TGTGCCACCAGCAGAGATCCCGGGGGAGCGGGGGAGCAGTACTTC
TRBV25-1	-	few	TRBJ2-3	CASSELVYTSTDTQYF	TGTGCCAGCAGTGAATTGGTCTATACTAGCACAGATACGCAGTATTTT
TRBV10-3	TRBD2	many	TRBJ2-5	CAISESARLAGGSETQYF	TGTGCCATCAGTGAGTCCGCTCGACTAGCGGGAGGAAGTGAGACCCAGTACTTC
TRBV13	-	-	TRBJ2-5	CASSFEEGTQYF	TGTGCCAGCAGCTTCGAGGAGGGGACCCAGTACTTC
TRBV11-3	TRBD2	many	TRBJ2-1	CASSLAGTSGYNEQFF	TGTGCCAGCAGCTTAGCCGGGACTAGCGGCTACAATGAGCAGTTCTTC
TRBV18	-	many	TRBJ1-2	CASSQGRAVYGYTF	TGTGCCAGCTCACAGGGCAGGGCAGTCTATGGCTACACCTTC